This TCR beta chain was sequenced in a study of T cell responses to AZD1222 COVID-19 vaccine. Regarding the study as a whole: Spike-specific TCR breadth rose after two AZD1222 doses, and depth rose as well.

On this clone: As yet, its antigen is unknown.

Trimming took 7 bases from V and 4 from J; bases not matched to a gene: 9. In germline, CDR1 is MNHEY, CDR2 SVGAGI. CDR3 length: 15 residues. Second doses that came at about 4 or about 12 weeks were put together. Measured with immunoSEQ multiplex PCR; TCRdb has only the in-frame clones, and not every one. This table holds about 140,000 clones, approximately 86% found once. V gene TRBV6-5 combines with J gene TRBJ2-1; 8 nucleotides align to TRBD2. Here the sequenced sample was peripheral blood, taken 28 days after the second AZD1222 dose. This TCR was recovered from an adult who received the AZD1222 COVID-19 vaccine. The CDR3 sequence is CASTEGTGGYNEQFF. The CDR3 DNA reads TGTGCCAGCACCGAAGGAACGGGAGGGTACAATGAGCAGTTCTTC.